This section outlines one TCR beta chain sequence together with its context. Its target is not known. A second PCR of roughly 7 to 11 cycles used a sample-barcoded 5' primer and a J-beta primer mix. A template-switch adaptor with 12 random nucleotides tagged each cDNA molecule. Each CDR3 protein gets one entry after TCRdb re-called the 5' RACE reads with MiXCR. The table shows roughly 800,000 distinct CDR3 sequences, with roughly 60% occurring only once. This sample was taken from a study of blood T cells in healthy people across ages. Study-wide findings and caveats: Unknown CMV status may confound age-related changes in expanded clones. Comparison with aged donors showed that long-lived donors had more naive CD4+ cells and higher diversity.

V gave up 3 bases and J gave up 9 bases, with 15 bases separating them. CDR3 length: 14 residues. Germline loops: CDR1 MNHNS, CDR2 SASEGT. The receptor was derived from a man aged 25 to 40 in good health. J is TRBJ2-1 and V is TRBV6-1; no clear D. The source material was blood. CDR3 protein: CASSEFAALGEQFF. CDR3 DNA: TGTGCCAGCAGTGAGTTCGCGGCGCTGGGTGAGCAGTTCTTC.